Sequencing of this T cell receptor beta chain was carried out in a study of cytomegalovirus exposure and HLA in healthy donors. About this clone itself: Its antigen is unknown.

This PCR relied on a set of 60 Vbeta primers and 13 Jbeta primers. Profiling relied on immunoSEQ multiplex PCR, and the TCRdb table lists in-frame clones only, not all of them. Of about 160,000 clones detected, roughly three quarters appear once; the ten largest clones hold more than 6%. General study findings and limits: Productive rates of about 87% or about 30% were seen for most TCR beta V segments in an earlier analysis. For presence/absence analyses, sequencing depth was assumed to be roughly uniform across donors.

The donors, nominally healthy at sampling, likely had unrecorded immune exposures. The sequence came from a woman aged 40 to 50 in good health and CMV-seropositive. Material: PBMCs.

CDR3 sequence reads: CASSLFSDTQYF. CDR3 DNA: TGCGCCAGCAGCTTGTTTAGTGATACGCAGTATTTT. The gene calls are TRBV5-1 and TRBJ2-3; D is unresolved. Germline CDR1 SGHRS, CDR2 YFSETQ. V lost 1 base and J 6 bases, leaving 6 bases between the germline ends. The CDR3 loop spans 12 amino acids.